This entry features one TCR beta chain sequence. Its antigen is not identified. Between the mid-2010s and the late 2010s, patients underwent resection in Japan or China. Histologic diagnosis was independently verified by two lung pathologists. This entry belongs to a study of immune evolution from preneoplasia to lung adenocarcinoma. The V end was cut by 2 bases, the J end by 7 bases, with 12 bases between. CDR1 and CDR2 (germline): MDHEN, SYDVKM. The CDR3 sequence is 14 residues long. Findings and limits, study-wide: Compared with EGFR-mutant or double wild-type lesions, KRAS-mutant nodules were more clonal. Normal lung had the highest top T cell clone frequencies.

Assay: immunoSEQ multiplex PCR; the TCRdb copy retains only in-frame clones and omits some. The sample has 5,600 or so clones, around 79% seen once. The chain joins TRBV28 to TRBJ1-5; D gene unclear. Material for sequencing was FFPE lung adenocarcinoma in situ tissue. The TCR was taken from a person aged 55-85 years with lung adenocarcinoma. The CDR3 reads CASSLTDQAQPQHF. The CDR3 bases are TGTGCCAGCAGTTTAACCGACCAGGCCCAGCCCCAGCATTTT.